This T cell receptor (beta chain) emerged from a study of cytomegalovirus exposure and HLA in healthy donors. Regarding the study as a whole: Both high specificity and high sensitivity reportedly marked the classifier's diagnosis of cytomegalovirus status. Altogether, 164 TCR beta chains were recorded as cytomegalovirus-associated. Many donors carried some public TCRs, although rarity characterized most TCR sequences.

A remark on this clone: No antigen is known for it.

V was clipped by 8 bases and J by 7 bases, with 21 bases between them. The CDR3 runs 14 residues. Germline V gene sequence: CDR1 SQVTM, CDR2 ANQGSEA. Here immunoSEQ multiplex PCR was the method, and the copy in TCRdb shows in-frame clones only, minus some. Of roughly 150,000 clones in the sample, 70% to 90% were seen once. It was the approximately 110-subject validation cohort, separate from the approximately 700-subject first cohort, to which the donors belonged. This receptor was identified in a woman between 18 and 30 years old in good health and CMV-seropositive. Sequencing was performed on PBMCs. The genes are TRBV29-1 and TRBJ2-1, with a possible D match to TRBD2 (6 bases). CDR3 nucleotides: TGCAGCTTACCCGGGACTTCGGGGTTTAATGAGCAGTTCTTC. Amino acid sequence: CSLPGTSGFNEQFF.